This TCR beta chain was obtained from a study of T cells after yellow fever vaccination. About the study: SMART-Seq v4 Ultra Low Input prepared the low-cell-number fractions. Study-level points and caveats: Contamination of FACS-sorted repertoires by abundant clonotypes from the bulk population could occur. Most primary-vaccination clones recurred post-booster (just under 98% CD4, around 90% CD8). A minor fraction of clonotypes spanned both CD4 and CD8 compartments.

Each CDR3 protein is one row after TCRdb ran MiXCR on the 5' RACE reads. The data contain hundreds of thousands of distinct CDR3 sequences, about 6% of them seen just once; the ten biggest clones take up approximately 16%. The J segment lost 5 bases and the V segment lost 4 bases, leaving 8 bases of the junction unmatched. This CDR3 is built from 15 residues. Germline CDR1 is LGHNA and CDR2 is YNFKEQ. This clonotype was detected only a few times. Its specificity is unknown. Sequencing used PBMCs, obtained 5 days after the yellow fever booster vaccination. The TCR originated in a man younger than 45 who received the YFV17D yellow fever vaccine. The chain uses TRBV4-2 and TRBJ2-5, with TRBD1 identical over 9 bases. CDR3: CASSPGTGSMETQYF. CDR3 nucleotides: TGTGCCAGCAGCCCCGGGACAGGGTCAATGGAGACCCAGTACTTC.